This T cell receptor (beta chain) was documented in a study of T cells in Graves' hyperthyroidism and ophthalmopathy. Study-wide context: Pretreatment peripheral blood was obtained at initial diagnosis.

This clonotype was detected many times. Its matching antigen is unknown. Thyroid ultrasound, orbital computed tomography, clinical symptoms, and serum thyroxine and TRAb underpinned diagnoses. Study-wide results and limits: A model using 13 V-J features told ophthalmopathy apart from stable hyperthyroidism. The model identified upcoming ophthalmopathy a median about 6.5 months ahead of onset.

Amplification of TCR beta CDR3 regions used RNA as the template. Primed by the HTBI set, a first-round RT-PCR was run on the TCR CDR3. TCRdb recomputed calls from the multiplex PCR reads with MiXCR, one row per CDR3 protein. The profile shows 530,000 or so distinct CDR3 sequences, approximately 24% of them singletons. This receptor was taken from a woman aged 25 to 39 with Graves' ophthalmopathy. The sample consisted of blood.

In DNA form, the CDR3 reads TGTGCCACCAGCAGAATGGAGGGGAGGAACACTGAAGCTTTCTTT. Amino acid sequence: CATSRMEGRNTEAFF. This sequence joins TRBV15 and TRBJ1-1, with D possibly TRBD1 on 5 matching bases. Germline V gene lookup returns CDR1 LNHNV and CDR2 YYDKDF (reference sequence). The length of the CDR3 is 15 residues. Trimming took off 2 bases at V and 1 base at J, with 11 bases between the two ends.